The 24 T cell receptor beta chains below were found in one sample sequenced in a study of shared clonotypes between healthy human individuals. Sequencing used immunoSEQ multiplex PCR; TCRdb keeps in-frame clones, though not all of them. Found here are roughly 700,000 clones, roughly 91% of them singletons; the top ten hold 30% to 40%. The sequenced material came from memory CD8+ T cells from PBMCs. The subset: CD45RO+ cells pooled with CCR7-negative TemRA cells. All receptors come from a young man in good health. Some clones in this sample may be carry-over from other donors' samples.

V gene TRBV27 combines with J gene TRBJ1-5, with 7 bases aligning to TRBD1. CDR1 and CDR2 (germline): MNHEY, SMNVEV (reference sequence). There are 15 residues in the CDR3. With 2 bases clipped from V and 5 bases from J, the junction kept 6 bases outside the gene matches. DNA of the CDR3: TGTGCCAGCAGTTTAACAAGCGACAGGGATCAGCCCCAGCATTTT. Translated, it gives CASSLTSDRDQPQHF.

This chain links TRBV11-3 with TRBJ2-3; TRBD2 aligns across 7 bases. The CDR3 loop spans 14 amino acids. Germline lookup yields CDR1 SGHNT and CDR2 YENEEA. Trimming cost V 5 bases and J 3 bases; bases outside gene matches: 5. The CDR3 is CASSKREGTDTQYF. In nucleotides, the CDR3 is TGTGCCAGCAGCAAAAGGGAGGGGACAGATACGCAGTATTTT. The variable domain in full, with the rest retrieved from reference TRBV11-3 and TRBJ2-3, is EAGVVQSPRYKIIEKKQPVAFWCNPISGHNTLYWYLQNLGQGPELLIRYENEEAVDDSQLPKDRFSAERLKGVDSTLKIQPAELGDSAVYLCASSKREGTDTQYFGPGTRLTVL.

This clone has only a few counts. The J gene is TRBJ2-1, the V gene TRBV6-5, with TRBD1 matching over 9 bases. The germline V gene encodes CDR1 MNHEY and CDR2 SVGAGI. With 0 bases clipped from V and 9 bases from J, the junction kept 0 bases outside the gene matches. This CDR3 is 13 amino acids long. The CDR3: CASSYSQGAEQFF. CDR3 DNA: TGTGCCAGCAGTTACTCACAGGGGGCTGAGCAGTTCTTC.

This rearrangement joins TRBV13 to TRBJ2-2; 7 bases align to TRBD1. Trimming cost V 5 bases and J 8 bases; bases outside gene matches: 11. The CDR3 length is 15 residues. Germline assignment: CDR1 PRHDT and CDR2 FYEKMQ (reference sequence). The CDR3 loop is CASSTRDSSAGELFF. CDR3 DNA: TGTGCCAGCAGCACCCGGGACAGCTCGGCGGGGGAGCTGTTTTTT. Full variable domain (remainder filled in from reference TRBV13 and TRBJ2-2): AAGVIQSPRHLIKEKRETATLKCYPIPRHDTVYWYQQGPGQDPQFLISFYEKMQSDKGSIPDRFSAQQFSDYHSELNMSSLELGDSALYFCASSTRDSSAGELFFGEGSRLTVL.

The J gene is TRBJ2-7, the V gene TRBV28, with 8 bases identical to TRBD2. The CDR3 is 14 amino acids. The ends lost 5 bases at V and 6 bases at J; junction bases unmatched: 9. Germline-derived CDR1 and CDR2 are MDHEN and SYDVKM. Written as DNA, the CDR3 is TGTGCCAGCAGTCCAACGGGACTAGAGAGCGAGCAGTACTTC. Translated, it gives CASSPTGLESEQYF.

This chain connects TRBV18 to TRBJ2-3; 11 nucleotides match TRBD2. Trimming cost V 5 bases and J 0 bases; bases outside gene matches: 13. The CDR3 has 19 residues. Germline assignment: CDR1 KGHSH and CDR2 LQKENI. The CDR3 here is CASSARALAGGSSTDTQYF. CDR3 coding DNA: TGTGCCAGCTCAGCAAGGGCCCTAGCGGGAGGTTCCAGCACAGATACGCAGTATTTT.

The V and J genes are TRBV27 and TRBJ1-6; D may be TRBD1 (5 bases). Trimming shortened V by 5 bases and J by 8 bases, and 13 bases separated the two germline ends. This CDR3 is 14 amino acids long. Germline lookup yields CDR1 MNHEY and CDR2 SMNVEV (reference sequence). The CDR3 here is CASSIRDGYSPLHF. Here the CDR3 DNA reads TGTGCCAGCAGTATCCGGGACGGATATTCACCCCTCCACTTT.

The chain combines TRBV6-5 with TRBJ2-7; possible D gene TRBD1, 5 bases. V was trimmed by 5 bases and J by 2 bases, leaving 13 bases between them. Germline CDR1 reads MNHEY; CDR2 reads SVGAGI. The CDR3 runs 14 residues. The CDR3 sequence: CASSPDRGPYEQYF. In DNA form, the CDR3 reads TGTGCCAGCAGTCCCGACAGAGGTCCCTACGAGCAGTACTTC.

This sequence joins TRBV7-2 and TRBJ2-2; no definite D call. Trimming removed 0 bases from V and 3 bases from J, with 11 bases in between. This CDR3 has 16 amino acids. From germline, CDR1 is SGHTA and CDR2 FQGNSA. The CDR3 is CASSLAPGYYTGELFF. The CDR3 coding sequence is TGTGCCAGCAGCTTAGCCCCGGGTTATTACACCGGGGAGCTGTTTTTT.

The genes are TRBV4-3 and TRBJ2-7; 9 nucleotides agree with TRBD1. V shed 3 bases and J 0 bases; nucleotides not matched to a gene: 3. The germline gives CDR1 LGHNA, CDR2 YSLEER. This CDR3 is 15 amino acids long. The CDR3 region is CASSQSDRGSYEQYF. CDR3 sequence (DNA): TGCGCCAGCAGCCAGTCGGACAGGGGCTCCTACGAGCAGTACTTC.

The chain is built from TRBV6-1 and TRBJ2-3; D assignment may be TRBD1 or TRBD2 (7 bases each). The CDR3 covers 15 residues. Trimming removed 7 bases at V and 5 bases at J, with 19 bases between. The germline V gene has CDR1 MNHNS and CDR2 SASEGT. CDR3 protein: CASNLLQGREDTQYF. DNA for the CDR3: TGTGCCAGCAACCTCCTACAGGGGAGGGAAGATACGCAGTATTTT.

CDR3 sequence (DNA): TGTGCCAGCAGCCAACCGGGACTCGGGGATTGGTTCTCTGGAAACACCATATATTTT. Translated: CASSQPGLGDWFSGNTIYF. The genes are TRBV13 and TRBJ1-3, with D tentatively TRBD1 (5 bases). Germline V lookup: CDR1 PRHDT, CDR2 FYEKMQ (reference sequence). The V end was cut by 5 bases, the J end by 0 bases, with 23 bases between. This CDR3 spans 19 amino acids.

This CDR3 is CASADRVGSGNTIYF. The DNA for the CDR3 is TGCGCCAGCGCGGACAGGGTCGGCTCTGGAAACACCATATATTTT. The chain couples TRBV10-2 to TRBJ1-3; 8 positions match TRBD1. The V segment lost 8 bases and the J segment 0 bases; nucleotides outside the gene matches: 6. The V gene's germline CDR1 is WSHSY and CDR2 SAAADI. This CDR3 has 15 residues.

The chain joins TRBV28 to TRBJ2-7, with 10 bases identical to TRBD2. This CDR3 is 15 amino acids long. J gave up 3 bases and V 5 bases, and 7 bases lay outside the gene matches. Germline assignment: CDR1 MDHEN and CDR2 SYDVKM. The CDR3 nucleotides are TGTGCCAGCAGTGGATCCAGCGGGAGGGTCTACGAGCAGTACTTC. Amino acid sequence: CASSGSSGRVYEQYF.

Only a few counts were recorded for this clone. This rearrangement joins TRBV7-9 to TRBJ1-1; D not certain. The germline V gene encodes CDR1 SEHNR and CDR2 FQNEAQ (reference sequence). CDR3 length: 14 residues. Trimming shortened V by 1 base and J by 9 bases, and 15 bases separated the two germline ends. The CDR3 DNA reads TGTGCCAGCAGCTTAGTTGTCGATTGGGCGAAAGCTTTCTTT. This encodes CASSLVVDWAKAFF.

This clone occurred once. J is TRBJ2-1 and V is TRBV7-9, with no clear D. CDR3 length: 12 residues. Germline V lookup: CDR1 SEHNR, CDR2 FQNEAQ (reference sequence). V gave up 1 base and J gave up 10 bases, with 8 bases separating them. CDR3 loop: CASSLVVGEQFF. CDR3 DNA: TGTGCCAGCAGCTTAGTGGTAGGGGAGCAGTTCTTC.

The V gene is TRBV19, the J gene TRBJ2-2; 8 bases fit TRBD1. In germline, CDR1 is LNHDA, CDR2 SQIVND (reference sequence). The V segment lost 0 bases and the J segment 4 bases; nucleotides outside the gene matches: 4. This CDR3 is 16 amino acids long. The CDR3 DNA sequence: TGTGCCAGTAGTATAGACAGGGGGCTCGCCACCGGGGAGCTGTTTTTT. Protein sequence: CASSIDRGLATGELFF.

The chain is built from TRBV27 and TRBJ1-2, with D perhaps matching TRBD1 (5 bases). The germline CDR1 and CDR2 sequences are MNHEY and SMNVEV (reference sequence). This CDR3 is built from 15 residues. V lost 6 bases and J 2 bases, leaving 16 bases between the germline ends. CDR3: CASSSVGTSNYGYTF. DNA for the CDR3: TGTGCCAGCAGCTCAGTGGGGACTTCCAACTATGGCTACACCTTC.

The J gene is TRBJ2-7, the V gene TRBV10-3; perhaps TRBD1 as D (5 bases). Trimming took off 3 bases at V and 3 bases at J, with 18 bases between the two ends. CDR1 is ENHRY, CDR2 SYGVKD, per germline. The CDR3 covers 16 residues. The CDR3 coding sequence is TGTGCCATCAGTGACCACGTACAGCGACAGATCTACGAGCAGTACTTC. This encodes CAISDHVQRQIYEQYF.

V gene TRBV14 combines with J gene TRBJ2-1; 13 bases fit TRBD2. Germline loops: CDR1 SGHDN, CDR2 FVKESK. V trimming: 4 bases; J trimming: 5 bases; junction bases outside the gene matches: 5. The CDR3 spans 16 residues. The DNA of the CDR3 is TGTGCCAGCAGCCTGTGGACTAGCGGGAGCCACAATGAGCAGTTCTTC. Translation: CASSLWTSGSHNEQFF.

Comments on this clone: The same CDR3 also results from other DNA sequences found in this sample. J is TRBJ2-7 and V is TRBV27, with TRBD1 as a possible D gene (6 bases). Germline lookup yields CDR1 MNHEY and CDR2 SMNVEV (reference sequence). V shed 5 bases and J shed 1 base, with 9 bases lying between them. CDR3 length equals 13 residues. The CDR3, as DNA: TGTGCCAGCAGTCTAGGACAGTCCTACGAGCAGTACTTC. Its translation: CASSLGQSYEQYF.

Details on this clone: Other DNA variants within this sample encode the same CDR3. The rearrangement joins TRBV27 to TRBJ2-7; D is uncertain. The CDR3 consists of 13 residues. The V gene lost 3 bases and the J gene lost 2 bases, with 8 bases spanning the gap. Germline V gene sequence: CDR1 MNHEY, CDR2 SMNVEV (reference sequence). DNA for the CDR3: TGTGCCAGCAGTTTGAGCGCTACCTACGAGCAGTACTTC. Protein sequence: CASSLSATYEQYF.

CDR3 sequence (DNA): TGTGCCAGCAGTGCTCCAGCGGGAGAGACCCAGTACTTC. As protein: CASSAPAGETQYF. V and J are TRBV2 and TRBJ2-5, with D possibly matching TRBD2 (6 bases). CDR1 and CDR2 (germline): SNHLY, FYNNEI. The CDR3 is made up of 13 amino acids. Trimming pared 4 bases from V and 4 bases from J, leaving 10 bases between.

The V and J genes are TRBV30 and TRBJ2-3; TRBD2 might be the D (6 bases). The germline CDR1 and CDR2 sequences are GTSNPN and SVGIG (reference sequence). Between the trimmed V and J ends, which lost 4 bases and 4 bases, there was a span of 18 bases. CDR3 length equals 15 residues. This CDR3 reads CAWTLLALGADTQYF. The CDR3 coding sequence is TGTGCCTGGACCCTACTAGCTCTTGGGGCAGATACGCAGTATTTT.